This T cell receptor (beta chain) was observed in a study of CD8+ T cells in alopecia areata. Comments on this clone: The antigen is undetermined.

After isolation, RNA underwent reverse transcription to generate cDNA as the sequencing template. Produced via immunoSEQ multiplex PCR; TCRdb's table is partial and in-frame only. Of some 150,000 clones listed, approximately 90% are singletons. Broader study findings: More clonal than normal scalp was lesional scalp, particularly alopecia totalis/universalis. A great number of expanded lesional clones endured in scalp and blood during tofacitinib.

The J segment lost 3 bases and the V segment lost 2 bases, leaving 1 base of the junction unmatched. The CDR3 is 12 residues long. Germline values: CDR1 SQVTM, CDR2 ANQGSEA. Indicated treatment: oral pan-JAK inhibitor, 5-10 mg twice daily. Alopecia areata patients provided lesional scalp punch biopsies and peripheral blood. The clonotype originates from a human donor with alopecia areata. This specimen was CD8+ T cells sorted from blood, taken at week 4, from a patient treated with tofacitinib. V gene TRBV29-1 combines with J gene TRBJ2-7; 7 nucleotides align to TRBD1. CDR3 residues: CSVENRGYEQYF. CDR3 DNA sequence: TGCAGCGTTGAAAACAGGGGCTACGAGCAGTACTTC.